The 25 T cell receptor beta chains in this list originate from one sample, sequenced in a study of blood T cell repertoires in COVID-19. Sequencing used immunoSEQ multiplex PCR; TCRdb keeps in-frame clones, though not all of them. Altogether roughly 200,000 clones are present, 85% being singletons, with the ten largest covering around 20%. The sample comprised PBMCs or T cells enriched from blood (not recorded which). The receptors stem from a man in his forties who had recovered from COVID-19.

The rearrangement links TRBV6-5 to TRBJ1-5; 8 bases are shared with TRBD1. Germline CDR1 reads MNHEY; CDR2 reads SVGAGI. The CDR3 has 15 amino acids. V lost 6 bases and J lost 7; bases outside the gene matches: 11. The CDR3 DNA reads TGTGCCAGCAGCGCTTGGGCAGGGGGCTGGCAGCCCCAGCATTTT. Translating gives CASSAWAGGWQPQHF.

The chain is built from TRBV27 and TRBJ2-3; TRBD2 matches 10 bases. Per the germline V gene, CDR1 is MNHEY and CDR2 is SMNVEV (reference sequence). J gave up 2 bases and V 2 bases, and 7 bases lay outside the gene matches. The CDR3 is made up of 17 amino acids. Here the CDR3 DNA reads TGTGCCAGCAGTTTAAGCGGGAGGGCTTTTGTCACAGATACGCAGTATTTT. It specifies CASSLSGRAFVTDTQYF.

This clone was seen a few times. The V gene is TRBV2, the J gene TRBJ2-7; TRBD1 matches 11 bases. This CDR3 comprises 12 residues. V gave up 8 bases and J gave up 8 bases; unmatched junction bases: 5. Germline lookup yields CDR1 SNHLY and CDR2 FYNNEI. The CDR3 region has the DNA TGTGCCAGCGAGGGACAGGGGGAGAAGCAGTACTTC. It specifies CASEGQGEKQYF. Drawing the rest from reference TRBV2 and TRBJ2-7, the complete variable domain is EPEVTQTPSHQVTQMGQEVILRCVPISNHLYFYWYRQILGQKVEFLVSFYNNEISEKSEIFDDQFSVERPDGSNFTLKIRSTKLEDSAMYFCASEGQGEKQYFGPGTRLTVT.

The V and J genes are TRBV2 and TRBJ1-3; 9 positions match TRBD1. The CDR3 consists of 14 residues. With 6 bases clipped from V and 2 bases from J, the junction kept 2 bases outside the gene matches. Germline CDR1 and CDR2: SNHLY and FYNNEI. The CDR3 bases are TGTGCCAGCAGGACAGGGGGTGCTGGAAACACCATATATTTT. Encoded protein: CASRTGGAGNTIYF. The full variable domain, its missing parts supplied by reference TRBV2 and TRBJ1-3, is EPEVTQTPSHQVTQMGQEVILRCVPISNHLYFYWYRQILGQKVEFLVSFYNNEISEKSEIFDDQFSVERPDGSNFTLKIRSTKLEDSAMYFCASRTGGAGNTIYFGEGSWLTVV.

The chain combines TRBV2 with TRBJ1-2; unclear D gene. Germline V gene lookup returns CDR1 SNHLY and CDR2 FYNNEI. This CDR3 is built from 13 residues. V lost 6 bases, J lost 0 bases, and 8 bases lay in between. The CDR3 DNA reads TGTGCCAGCAGCGCGGAGACTAACTATGGCTACACCTTC. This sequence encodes CASSAETNYGYTF.

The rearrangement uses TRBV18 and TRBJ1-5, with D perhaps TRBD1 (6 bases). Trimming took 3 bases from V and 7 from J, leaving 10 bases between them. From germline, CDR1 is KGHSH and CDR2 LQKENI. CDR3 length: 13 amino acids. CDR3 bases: TGTGCCAGCTCACCCACAGGGTCCCAGCCCCAGCATTTT. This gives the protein CASSPTGSQPQHF.

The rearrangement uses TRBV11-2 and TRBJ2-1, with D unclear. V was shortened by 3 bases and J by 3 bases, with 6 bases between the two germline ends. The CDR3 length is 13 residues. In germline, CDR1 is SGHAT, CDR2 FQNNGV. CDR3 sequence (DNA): TGTGCCAGCAGCTTGAGAAACTACAATGAGCAGTTCTTC. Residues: CASSLRNYNEQFF.

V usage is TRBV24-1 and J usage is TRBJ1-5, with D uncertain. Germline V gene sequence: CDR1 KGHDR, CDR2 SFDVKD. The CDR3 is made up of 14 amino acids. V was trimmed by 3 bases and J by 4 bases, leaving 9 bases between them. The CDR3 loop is CATSDHAYNQPQHF. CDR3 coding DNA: TGTGCCACCAGTGATCACGCCTATAATCAGCCCCAGCATTTT.

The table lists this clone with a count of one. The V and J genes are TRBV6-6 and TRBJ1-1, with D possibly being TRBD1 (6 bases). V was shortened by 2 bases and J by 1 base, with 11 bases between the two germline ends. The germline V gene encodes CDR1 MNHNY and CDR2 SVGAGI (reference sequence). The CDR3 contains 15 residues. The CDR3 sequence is CASSYVGGANTEAFF. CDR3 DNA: TGTGCCAGCAGTTACGTTGGGGGCGCGAACACTGAAGCTTTCTTT.

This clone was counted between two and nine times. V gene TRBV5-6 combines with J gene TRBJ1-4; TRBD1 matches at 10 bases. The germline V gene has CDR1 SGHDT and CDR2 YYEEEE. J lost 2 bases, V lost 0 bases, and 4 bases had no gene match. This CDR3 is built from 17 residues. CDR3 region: CASSLATGGLTNEKLFF. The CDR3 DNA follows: TGTGCCAGCAGCTTGGCGACAGGGGGCCTCACTAATGAAAAACTGTTTTTT.

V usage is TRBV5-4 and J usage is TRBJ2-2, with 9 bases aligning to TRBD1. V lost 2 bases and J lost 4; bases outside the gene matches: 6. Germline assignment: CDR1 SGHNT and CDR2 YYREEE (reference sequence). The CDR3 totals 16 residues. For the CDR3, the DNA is TGTGCCAGCAGCTTTACAGGGGGCGCGGTCACCGGGGAGCTGTTTTTT. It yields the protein CASSFTGGAVTGELFF.

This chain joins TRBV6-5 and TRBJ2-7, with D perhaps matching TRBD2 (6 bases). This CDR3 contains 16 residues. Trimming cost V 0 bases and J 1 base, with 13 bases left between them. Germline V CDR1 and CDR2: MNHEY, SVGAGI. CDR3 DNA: TGTGCCAGCAGTTACTCGTCGGGGAGGAATTCCTACGAGCAGTACTTC. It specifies CASSYSSGRNSYEQYF.

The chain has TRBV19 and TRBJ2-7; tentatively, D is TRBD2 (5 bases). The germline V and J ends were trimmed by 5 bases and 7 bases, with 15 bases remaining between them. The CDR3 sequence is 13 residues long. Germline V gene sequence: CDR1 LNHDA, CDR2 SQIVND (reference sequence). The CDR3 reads CASSFDRGREQYF. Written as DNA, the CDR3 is TGTGCCAGTAGTTTTGATCGGGGAAGGGAGCAGTACTTC.

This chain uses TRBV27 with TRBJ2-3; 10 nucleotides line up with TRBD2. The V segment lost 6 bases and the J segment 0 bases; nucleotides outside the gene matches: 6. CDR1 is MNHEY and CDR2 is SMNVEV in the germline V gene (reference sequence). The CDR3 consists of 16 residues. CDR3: CASRRSGRISTDTQYF. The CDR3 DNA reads TGTGCCAGCAGGCGTAGCGGGAGGATAAGCACAGATACGCAGTATTTT.

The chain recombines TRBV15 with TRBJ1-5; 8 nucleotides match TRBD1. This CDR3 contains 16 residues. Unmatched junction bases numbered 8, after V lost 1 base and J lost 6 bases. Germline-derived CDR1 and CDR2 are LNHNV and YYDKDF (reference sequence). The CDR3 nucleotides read TGTGCCACCAGCAGAGGGGGACAGGTTGAGGGTCAGCCCCAGCATTTT. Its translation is CATSRGGQVEGQPQHF.

The CDR3 nucleotides are TGCGCCAGCAGCCGGTCGACAGGGGAACAATACGAGCAGTACTTC. It is translated as CASSRSTGEQYEQYF. The rearrangement links TRBV4-1 to TRBJ2-7; 8 bases line up with TRBD1. The CDR3 is made up of 15 amino acids. With 4 bases clipped from V and 4 bases from J, the junction kept 9 bases outside the gene matches. CDR1 is MGHRA, CDR2 YSYEKL, per germline.

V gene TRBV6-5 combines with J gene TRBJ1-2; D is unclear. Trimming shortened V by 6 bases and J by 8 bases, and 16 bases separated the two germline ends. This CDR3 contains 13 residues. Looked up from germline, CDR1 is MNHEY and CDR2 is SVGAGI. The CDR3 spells CASSHKWTHGYTF. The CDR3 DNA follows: TGTGCCAGCAGCCACAAATGGACTCACGGCTACACCTTC.

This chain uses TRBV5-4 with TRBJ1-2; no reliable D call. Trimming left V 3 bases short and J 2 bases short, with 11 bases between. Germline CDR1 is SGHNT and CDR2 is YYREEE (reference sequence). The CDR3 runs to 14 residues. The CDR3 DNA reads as TGTGCCAGCAGCTCTGACTACGGAAACTATGGCTACACCTTC. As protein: CASSSDYGNYGYTF.

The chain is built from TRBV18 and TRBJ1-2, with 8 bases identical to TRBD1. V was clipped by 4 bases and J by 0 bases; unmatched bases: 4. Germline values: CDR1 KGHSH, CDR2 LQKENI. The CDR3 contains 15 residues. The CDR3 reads CASSLGQGANYGYTF. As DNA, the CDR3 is TGTGCCAGCTCACTCGGACAGGGAGCTAACTATGGCTACACCTTC.

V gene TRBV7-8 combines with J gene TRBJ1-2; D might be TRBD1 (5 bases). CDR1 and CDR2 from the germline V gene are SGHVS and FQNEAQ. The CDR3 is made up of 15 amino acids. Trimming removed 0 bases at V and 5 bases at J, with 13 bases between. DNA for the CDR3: TGTGCCAGCAGCTTAGCTCAGGGTCTATATTATGGCTACACCTTC. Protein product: CASSLAQGLYYGYTF.

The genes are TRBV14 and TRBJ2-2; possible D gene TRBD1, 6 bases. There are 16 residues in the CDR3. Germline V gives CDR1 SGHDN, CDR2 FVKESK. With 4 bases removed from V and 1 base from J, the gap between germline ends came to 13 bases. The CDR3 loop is CASSPLTGLNTGELFF. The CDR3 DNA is TGTGCCAGCAGCCCCCTGACAGGACTGAACACCGGGGAGCTGTTTTTT.

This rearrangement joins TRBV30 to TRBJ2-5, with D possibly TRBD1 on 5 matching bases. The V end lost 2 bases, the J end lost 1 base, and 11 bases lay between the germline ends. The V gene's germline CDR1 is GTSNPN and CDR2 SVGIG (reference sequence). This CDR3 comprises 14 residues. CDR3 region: CAWSTRAGQETQYF. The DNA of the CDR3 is TGTGCCTGGAGTACCAGGGCAGGCCAAGAGACCCAGTACTTC.

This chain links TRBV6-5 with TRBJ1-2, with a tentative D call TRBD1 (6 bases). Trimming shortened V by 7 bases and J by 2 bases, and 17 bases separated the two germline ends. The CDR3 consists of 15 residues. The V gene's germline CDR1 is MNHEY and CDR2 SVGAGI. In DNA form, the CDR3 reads TGTGCCAGCACCGTGACAGGCCTCGTGAACTATGGCTACACCTTC. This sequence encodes CASTVTGLVNYGYTF.

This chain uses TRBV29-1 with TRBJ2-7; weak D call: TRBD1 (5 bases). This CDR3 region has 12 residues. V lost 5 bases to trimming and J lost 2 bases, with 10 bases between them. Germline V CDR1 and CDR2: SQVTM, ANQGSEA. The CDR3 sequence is CSVWGTTYEQYF. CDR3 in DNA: TGCAGCGTTTGGGGCACTACCTACGAGCAGTACTTC.

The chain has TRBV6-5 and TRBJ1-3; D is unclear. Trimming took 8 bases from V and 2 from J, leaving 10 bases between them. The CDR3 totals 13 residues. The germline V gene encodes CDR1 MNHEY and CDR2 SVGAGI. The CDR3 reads CASRYAAGNTIYF. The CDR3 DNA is TGTGCCAGCCGATATGCGGCTGGAAACACCATATATTTT.